Reported below is one TCR beta chain. Its antigen is currently not known. One end of the junction does not line up with germline, which may come from a read error. Using the deep immunoSEQ assay, TCR CDR3 regions were amplified from genomic DNA by multiplex PCR. Genomic DNA extracted from each cell subset was distributed evenly over all wells of several immunoSEQ 96-well plates, and each plate served as one replicate. For sorted subsets, 150 to 250 ng of genomic DNA, equivalent to roughly 30,000 T cell genomes, went into each replicate PCR. Purified libraries were measured with a Qubit 3.0 fluorometer, size-checked on a Bioanalyzer 2100, and measured again with the KAPA Library Quantification kit. Each immunoSEQ 96-well plate was sequenced on its own single-read 150-cycle Illumina NextSeq 550 flow cell. In the original analysis: Because only junctional sequences without quality scores were contained in the immunoSEQ output, filtering matching that applied to full-length reads could not be performed. To assign V/J genes and CDR3, sequences were annotated using PyIR, a Python wrapper for IgBLAST v1.9, with IMGT germline references. Any read was removed if the V/J assignment was weak (E-value above 1e-6), the CDR3 was missing, or the read contained stop codons, out-of-frame junctions, or ambiguous translated residues. V3J clonotypes were defined as sequences sharing the same inferred V gene, J gene, and CDR3 amino acid sequence. The percentage overlap between two repertoires was calculated by dividing the number of shared unique clonotypes by the size of the smaller repertoire. Repertoire richness was assessed with RTK rarefaction, the Chao1 estimator, and Recon v2.1 estimates of unobserved clonotypes. Generation probabilities for all TCRbeta clonotypes obtained by the gDNA method from a few donors were computed using OLGA. Here the immuneACCESS table is served through TCRdb, limited to in-frame sequences with V and J called. Missing clones are a known gap in these copies; in checked studies unresolved V genes cover under half, and the rest lacks a known reason. That table furnishes V, J and clone size, whereas the DNA furnished D and trimming. This sample gives 780,000 or so clones in total; 55% to 75% of them show up just once. The ten largest make up under 2% of the sample.

This sample is drawn from a study of shared clonotypes between healthy human individuals (dated by TCRdb to 2020 to 2022). In the study overall: A few men and a couple of women, aged 18 to 49 years, made up the cohort. For each donor, three plates each were used for CD4 naive and CD4 memory, two plates were used for CD8 naive, and one plate was used for CD8 memory. The study deeply sequenced blood TCR repertoires of about 5 healthy adults to estimate repertoire size and the extent of clonotype sharing between individuals. To increase sequencing depth and limit assay-specific biases, TCR repertoire library preparation and sequencing were carried out by different laboratories using diverse techniques. Per donor, leukapheresis produced somewhere between about 0.85 and 9.5 billion PBMCs. What the research found in general, with its limitations: The genetic and exposure-history diversity represented was limited by the small number of donors. Across four donors, about 4.5% of naive CD4, 3.5% of naive CD8, 2.3% of memory CD4, and approximately 0.4% of memory CD8 clonotypes were shared. Based on pairwise subsampling, the degree of clonotype sharing among donors was expected to be affected by sequencing depth. Sampling was restricted to blood, and TCR repertoires in tissue are likely to differ from TCR repertoires in blood. Larger estimated clonotype richness was generally found for naive subsets than for memory subsets. Higher generation probabilities were observed for clonotypes shared by all four sorted-subset donors than for non-shared clonotypes. Rarefaction of sorted-subset datasets indicated incomplete sequencing despite the large sequencing depth.

Donors were healthy HIV-negative adults with no recently reported acute infections or vaccinations. Every donor was a Caucasian adult residing in Nashville, Tennessee, USA. Magnetic negative selection was used to enrich CD4+ T cells, after which naive cells were positively selected on CD45RA and the negative fraction became the memory subset. Blood was obtained by leukapheresis, after which PBMCs were separated by Ficoll-Histopaque density gradient centrifugation and cryopreserved in liquid nitrogen vapor phase. Analytical flow cytometry was used to check the purity and quantity of every magnetically sorted T cell population. Genomic DNA was isolated from every sorted fraction and measured by UV absorbance on a Nanodrop 2000c. Counted from cysteine to phenylalanine, this CDR3 has 13 amino acids. Only the CDR3 DNA is retained, 39 bases long and in frame from the first base. CDR1 and CDR2 (MDHEN, SYDVKM) derive from the germline V gene.

The source of this sequence is a woman between 25 and 40 years old in good health. The sample taken for sequencing was memory CD4+ T cells sorted from blood. The cell subset or site label of this sample denotes: CD45RA-negative fraction. The chain is assembled from TRBV28 and TRBJ1-3, with no confidently assigned D gene. The CDR3 sequence is CASSRTLHGPRDF. The DNA sequence is given as TGTGCCAGCAGTCGAACGTTACATGGGCCTAGGGATTTT.